Below are 17 T cell receptor beta chains sequenced from a single sample in a study of control samples from healthy donors and cancer patients. The protocol was immunoSEQ multiplex PCR, while the TCRdb copy is restricted to in-frame clones and leaves out a portion. Of over 85,000 clones in the sample, 92% are singletons; the top ten hold 2% to 2.5%. Material: blood. Source of these receptors: a young woman in good health.

The J gene is TRBJ1-1, the V gene TRBV27, with 9 nucleotides matching TRBD1. Per germline, CDR1 MNHEY and CDR2 SMNVEV (reference sequence). With V trimmed by 5 bases and J by 8 bases, 9 bases remained unmatched. This CDR3 is built from 14 residues. This CDR3 reads CASSQRDREVEAFF. The CDR3 DNA follows: TGTGCCAGCAGTCAACGGGACAGGGAGGTAGAAGCTTTCTTT.

In the case of this clone: Other nucleotide sequences from this sample produce the same CDR3. V gene TRBV7-9 combines with J gene TRBJ1-6; 7 bases are shared with TRBD1. The trim removed 3 bases at V and 10 bases at J, leaving 9 bases unmatched. In germline, CDR1 is SEHNR, CDR2 FQNEAQ (reference sequence). The CDR3 extends over 15 amino acids. CDR3: CASSFGQGVGSPLHF. CDR3 nucleotides: TGTGCCAGCAGCTTTGGGCAGGGGGTGGGGTCACCCCTCCACTTT.

This chain links TRBV5-1 with TRBJ1-4; 7 bases fit TRBD1. The length of the CDR3 is 15 residues. Germline V CDR1 and CDR2: SGHRS, YFSETQ. Trimming at V came to 4 bases and at J to 2 bases, leaving 5 bases not matched to a gene. The CDR3 sequence: CASSPGGSTNEKLFF. The CDR3 bases are TGCGCCAGCAGCCCAGGGGGTTCGACTAATGAAAAACTGTTTTTT.

This clone was seen once. CDR3 DNA sequence: TGTGCCAGCAGTGACGTGACAGGCGATAGCAATCAGCCCCAGCATTTT. Amino acids: CASSDVTGDSNQPQHF. The V call is TRBV6-4, the J call TRBJ1-5, with a tentative D call TRBD1 (6 bases). Germline CDR1 and CDR2: MRHNA and SNTAGT. CDR3 length: 16 residues. Deletions cut 2 bases from V and 0 bases from J, with 11 bases between.

This chain connects TRBV30 to TRBJ2-2; 9 nucleotides line up with TRBD1. CDR1 is GTSNPN, CDR2 SVGIG, per germline (reference sequence). This CDR3 is 14 amino acids long. The J segment lost 1 base and the V segment lost 4 bases, leaving 1 base of the junction unmatched. As DNA, the CDR3 is TGTGCCTGGAAGGACAGGGGGAACACCGGGGAGCTGTTTTTT. This codes for CAWKDRGNTGELFF.

This clone was detected only a few times. This chain links TRBV6-5 with TRBJ1-6; D not resolved. CDR3 length equals 15 residues. Germline CDR1 MNHEY, CDR2 SVGAGI. V lost 6 bases and J lost 7, with 16 bases in between. The CDR3 bases are TGTGCCAGCAGCTTCTCTGGGTCGTGGAATTCACCCCTCCACTTT. It translates to CASSFSGSWNSPLHF.

The chain recombines TRBV11-2 with TRBJ2-1; TRBD2 aligns across 9 bases. V lost 2 bases, J lost 0 bases, and 2 bases stayed unmatched. This CDR3 region has 16 residues. CDR1 is SGHAT and CDR2 is FQNNGV in the germline V gene. The CDR3 nucleotides read TGTGCCAGCAGCTTAAGTAGCGGGAGCTCCTACAATGAGCAGTTCTTC. Amino acids: CASSLSSGSSYNEQFF.

V and J are TRBV28 and TRBJ2-7; the D gene is possibly TRBD2 (6 bases). Trimming left V 6 bases short and J 4 bases short, with 19 bases between. The germline gives CDR1 MDHEN, CDR2 SYDVKM. The CDR3 consists of 15 residues. The chain's CDR3 is CASRTRVDGKYEQYF. CDR3 DNA: TGTGCCAGCAGGACTAGGGTCGACGGGAAGTACGAGCAGTACTTC.

The V gene is TRBV30, the J gene TRBJ2-1, with 10 bases identical to TRBD2. Unmatched junction bases numbered 2, after V lost 0 bases and J lost 9 bases. The CDR3 runs to 13 residues. Germline V gene data show CDR1 as GTSNPN and CDR2 as SVGIG (reference sequence). CDR3 sequence reads: CAWSVLAGFEQFF. The CDR3, as DNA: TGTGCCTGGAGTGTACTAGCGGGATTTGAGCAGTTCTTC.

This clone has only one observation. The CDR3 sequence: CAWSSGAGYTF. The CDR3, as DNA: TGTGCCTGGAGTTCAGGGGCTGGCTACACCTTC. J is TRBJ1-2 and V is TRBV30; TRBD1 is a possible D gene (6 bases). Germline V lookup: CDR1 GTSNPN, CDR2 SVGIG (reference sequence). The CDR3 is 11 amino acids. V lost 2 bases and J lost 7, with 8 bases in between.

The chain couples TRBV6-5 to TRBJ2-2; either TRBD1 or TRBD2 may supply D (6 bases each). The germline CDR1 and CDR2 sequences are MNHEY and SVGAGI. The CDR3 totals 12 residues. V lost 7 bases, J lost 6 bases, and 9 bases lay in between. CDR3 DNA: TGTGCCAGCAACAGGGAGGCCGGGGAGCTGTTTTTT. It yields the protein CASNREAGELFF.

The chain recombines TRBV19 with TRBJ2-2; 10 positions agree with TRBD2. CDR1 is LNHDA, CDR2 SQIVND, per germline (reference sequence). This CDR3 has 18 amino acids. V shed 7 bases and J 6 bases; nucleotides not matched to a gene: 17. The CDR3 region is CASTPPLLAGVGAGELFF. The CDR3 bases are TGTGCCAGTACCCCTCCCCTTCTAGCGGGGGTTGGGGCCGGGGAGCTGTTTTTT.

V usage is TRBV5-1 and J usage is TRBJ2-3; either TRBD1 or TRBD2 may fit D (5 bases each). The V end lost 0 bases, the J end lost 1 base, and 9 bases lay between the germline ends. This CDR3 has 15 residues. Germline lookup yields CDR1 SGHRS and CDR2 YFSETQ. The CDR3 region is CASSLVGGGTDTQYF. The CDR3 DNA reads as TGCGCCAGCAGCTTGGTTGGGGGAGGCACAGATACGCAGTATTTT.

This clone appeared a single time. CDR3 residues: CASSPGGLVAVEQFF. The CDR3 DNA reads as TGTGCCAGCAGTCCGGGGGGACTAGTGGCCGTTGAGCAGTTCTTC. This chain uses TRBV28 with TRBJ2-1; 8 bases match TRBD2. The CDR3 contains 15 residues. The V gene's germline CDR1 is MDHEN and CDR2 SYDVKM. V was pared by 5 bases and J by 9 bases, with 12 bases of the junction left unmatched.

The chain employs TRBV10-2 and TRBJ2-1; the match to TRBD2 covers 10 bases. J lost 4 bases, V lost 3 bases, and 6 bases had no gene match. CDR3 length equals 16 residues. Germline values: CDR1 WSHSY, CDR2 SAAADI. CDR3 coding DNA: TGCGCCAGCAGTGAAAAGCGGGAGGGCTCGTACAATGAGCAGTTCTTC. Translated: CASSEKREGSYNEQFF.

The gene calls are TRBV27 and TRBJ1-6; 7 bases agree with TRBD1. The germline V gene has CDR1 MNHEY and CDR2 SMNVEV (reference sequence). This CDR3 comprises 13 residues. V trimming: 6 bases; J trimming: 10 bases; junction bases outside the gene matches: 6. The CDR3 DNA reads TGTGCCAGCAGGACAGGGTTCGGGTCACCCCTCCACTTT. Amino acids: CASRTGFGSPLHF.

The rearrangement joins TRBV7-9 to TRBJ1-2, with TRBD1 matching over 7 bases. This CDR3 is 17 amino acids long. V lost 7 bases and J lost 6; bases outside the gene matches: 20. Germline V gene data show CDR1 as SEHNR and CDR2 as FQNEAQ (reference sequence). The CDR3 here is CASKRDRVPIVTDGYTF. CDR3 nucleotide sequence: TGTGCCAGCAAAAGAGACAGGGTCCCTATTGTAACGGATGGCTACACCTTC.